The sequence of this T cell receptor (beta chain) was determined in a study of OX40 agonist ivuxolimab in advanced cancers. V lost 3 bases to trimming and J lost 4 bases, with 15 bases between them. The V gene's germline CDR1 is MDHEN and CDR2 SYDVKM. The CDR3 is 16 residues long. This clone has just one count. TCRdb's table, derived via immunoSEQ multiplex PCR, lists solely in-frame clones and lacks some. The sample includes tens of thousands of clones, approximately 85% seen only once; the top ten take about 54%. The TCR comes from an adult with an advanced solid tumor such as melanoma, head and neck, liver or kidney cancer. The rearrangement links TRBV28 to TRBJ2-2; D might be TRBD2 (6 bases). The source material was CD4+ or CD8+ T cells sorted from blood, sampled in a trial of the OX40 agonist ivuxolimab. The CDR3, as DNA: TGTGCCAGCAGTTTTGGGCCGGGGGTGGTCACCGGGGAGCTGTTTTTT. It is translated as CASSFGPGVVTGELFF.